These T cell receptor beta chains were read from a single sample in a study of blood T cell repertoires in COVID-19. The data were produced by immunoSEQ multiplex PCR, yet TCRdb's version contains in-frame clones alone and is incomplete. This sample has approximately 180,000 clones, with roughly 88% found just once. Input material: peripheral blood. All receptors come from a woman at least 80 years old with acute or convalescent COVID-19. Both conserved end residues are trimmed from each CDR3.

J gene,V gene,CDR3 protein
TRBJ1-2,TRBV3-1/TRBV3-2,ASSPTGGYGYT
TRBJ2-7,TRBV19,ASSNRGVGEQY
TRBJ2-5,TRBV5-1,ASSLDLAGGNVQETQY
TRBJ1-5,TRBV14,ASSQEVWYTDYSNQPQH
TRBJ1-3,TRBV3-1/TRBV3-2,ASSPMRGPGNTIY
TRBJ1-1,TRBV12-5,ASGSLTGTEAF
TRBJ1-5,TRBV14,ASSRQTQPQH
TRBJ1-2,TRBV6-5,ASSGRGGLYGYT
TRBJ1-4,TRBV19,ASSIDRAEKLF
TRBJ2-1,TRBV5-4,ASSLAGGPDNEQF
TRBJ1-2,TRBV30,ALPTGSNYGYT
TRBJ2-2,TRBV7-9,ASSLGLAGDTGELF
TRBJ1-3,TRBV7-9,ASSWGQGTGNTIY
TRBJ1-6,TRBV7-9,ASSLDRGNSPLH
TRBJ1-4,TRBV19,ASRRTPTGTNEKLF
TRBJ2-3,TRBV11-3,ASSLFSGEADTQY